Each of the 31 T cell receptor beta chains below was sequenced from the same sample in a study of blood T cell repertoires in COVID-19 (dated by TCRdb to 2018 to 2021). Library construction relied on the immunoSEQ multiplex PCR assay. Here the immuneACCESS table is served through TCRdb, limited to in-frame sequences with V and J called. Missing clones are a known gap in these copies; in checked studies unresolved V genes cover under half, and the rest lacks a known reason. Across this sample there are more than 200,000 clones, with about four fifths seen only once. The ten biggest clones cover roughly a tenth of the sample. Sequenced: peripheral blood. These TCRs come from a woman aged 80 or over with acute or convalescent COVID-19.

The chain links TRBV11-2 to TRBJ2-7, with TRBD2 identical over 10 bases. The CDR3 consists of 15 residues. Per the germline V gene, CDR1 is SGHAT and CDR2 is FQNNGV. Trimming at V came to 3 bases and at J to 1 base, leaving 3 bases not matched to a gene. The CDR3 here is CASSFLAGDSYEQYF. The CDR3 DNA sequence: TGTGCCAGCAGCTTTCTAGCGGGGGATTCCTACGAGCAGTACTTC.

V gene TRBV5-1 combines with J gene TRBJ2-2; a weak D match, TRBD1 (5 bases). This CDR3 is built from 15 residues. CDR1 is SGHRS and CDR2 is YFSETQ in the germline V gene. The ends were cut back, 4 bases at V and 6 bases at J, with 16 bases in the middle. CDR3 nucleotide sequence: TGCGCCAGCAGCCTAGATGGCACAGGCCCCGGGGAGCTGTTTTTT. This translates into CASSLDGTGPGELFF.

This chain links TRBV9 with TRBJ1-2, with TRBD1 matching 8 bases. Germline CDR1 and CDR2: SGDLS and YYNGEE. The length of the CDR3 is 14 residues. Losses at the gene ends were 4 bases for V and 8 bases for J; bases not matched to a gene: 10. The CDR3 nucleotides read TGTGCCAGCAGCCCCGGGACAGGAGGCGGGGGCTACACCTTC. This codes for CASSPGTGGGGYTF.

The J gene is TRBJ1-2, the V gene TRBV19; 11 bases are a match to TRBD1. The CDR3 is 12 amino acids. The trim removed 9 bases at V and 4 bases at J, leaving 1 base unmatched. CDR1 and CDR2 (germline): LNHDA, SQIVND (reference sequence). This chain's CDR3 is CASGTGGYGYTF. In DNA, the CDR3 is TGTGCCAGCGGGACAGGGGGCTATGGCTACACCTTC.

The V gene is TRBV19, the J gene TRBJ2-2; 8 nucleotides match TRBD1. V shed 5 bases, J shed 7 bases, and the junction held 12 bases outside the gene matches. CDR1 and CDR2 from the germline V gene are LNHDA and SQIVND (reference sequence). The length of the CDR3 is 16 residues. CDR3 region: CASSPSKTGGNGELFF. CDR3 DNA sequence: TGTGCCAGTAGTCCCTCCAAAACAGGGGGAAACGGGGAGCTGTTTTTT.

The J gene is TRBJ2-5, the V gene TRBV5-1; 9 bases line up with TRBD2. Trimming at V came to 2 bases and at J to 4 bases, leaving 3 bases not matched to a gene. CDR1 and CDR2 from the germline V gene are SGHRS and YFSETQ. This CDR3 comprises 14 residues. This CDR3 is CASSLGGRAETQYF. CDR3 bases: TGCGCCAGCAGCTTAGGCGGGAGGGCAGAGACCCAGTACTTC.

The chain carries TRBV5-4 and TRBJ2-5; 9 bases are shared with TRBD1. There are 15 residues in the CDR3. Germline V CDR1 and CDR2: SGHNT, YYREEE (reference sequence). V lost 0 bases to trimming and J lost 5 bases; unmatched junction nucleotides: 5. CDR3 sequence reads: CASSLAQGAGETQYF. As DNA, the CDR3 is TGTGCCAGCAGCTTGGCACAGGGGGCGGGGGAGACCCAGTACTTC.

The count of this clone is one. The rearrangement uses TRBV6-1 and TRBJ2-7; D might be TRBD1 (5 bases). Germline V gene data show CDR1 as MNHNS and CDR2 as SASEGT. Trimming stripped 2 bases from V and 7 bases from J, with 15 bases between. The CDR3 sequence is 14 residues long. The CDR3 nucleotides read TGTGCCAGCAGTGAATTTGGGGCAGCCCTGGAGCAGTACTTC. Protein: CASSEFGAALEQYF.

This chain links TRBV3-1 (or the pseudogene TRBV3-2) with TRBJ1-2; D call uncertain. Per the germline V gene, CDR1 is LGHDT and CDR2 is YNNKEL (reference sequence). The V end lost 1 base, the J end lost 5 bases, and 8 bases lay between the germline ends. The CDR3 is 13 residues long. Here the CDR3 DNA reads TGTGCCAGCAGCCAAGGTTCTACGTATGGCTACACCTTC. Translating it yields CASSQGSTYGYTF.

The chain carries TRBV12-3 or TRBV12-4 and TRBJ1-2; 8 bases map to TRBD1. The V gene end was trimmed by 9 bases and the J gene end by 3 bases; junction bases not matched to a gene: 6. This CDR3 comprises 13 residues. CDR3 nucleotides: TGTGCCAGTACGCAGGGGGCGGACTATGGCTACACCTTC. Its translation is CASTQGADYGYTF.

The genes are TRBV6-5 and TRBJ1-3; D possibly corresponds to TRBD1 (5 bases). The germline V gene encodes CDR1 MNHEY and CDR2 SVGAGI. The CDR3 is made up of 16 amino acids. Trimming shortened V by 0 bases and J by 4 bases, and 13 bases separated the two germline ends. CDR3 nucleotide sequence: TGTGCCAGCAGTTACTCCGGAGGGGCGCAGGGAAACACCATATATTTT. Translating it yields CASSYSGGAQGNTIYF.

The V gene is TRBV16, the J gene TRBJ1-1; D not certain. The germline V gene has CDR1 KGHSY and CDR2 FQNENV. Trimming removed 2 bases at V and 10 bases at J, with 11 bases between. The CDR3 spans 12 residues. CDR3 bases: TGTGCCAGCAGCCAACTCATGTTGAGAGCTTTCTTT. This sequence encodes CASSQLMLRAFF.

The V and J genes are TRBV5-1 and TRBJ2-2; possibly TRBD1 for D (6 bases). The germline V gene has CDR1 SGHRS and CDR2 YFSETQ. V was clipped by 4 bases and J by 3 bases, with 13 bases between them. The CDR3 contains 15 residues. CDR3 in amino acids: CASSREAGDTGELFF. The CDR3 DNA reads as TGCGCCAGCAGCCGAGAGGCAGGGGACACCGGGGAGCTGTTTTTT.

The chain joins TRBV7-2 to TRBJ2-3; TRBD1 matches 10 bases. Looked up from germline, CDR1 is SGHTA and CDR2 is FQGNSA. The ends lost 3 bases at V and 0 bases at J; junction bases unmatched: 3. The CDR3 has 16 residues. This CDR3 reads CASSLTGGISTDTQYF. The CDR3 bases are TGTGCCAGCAGCTTGACAGGGGGCATTAGCACAGATACGCAGTATTTT.

The chain has TRBV3-1 (or the pseudogene TRBV3-2) and TRBJ2-7; TRBD1 matches 7 bases. The germline V gene encodes CDR1 LGHDT and CDR2 YNNKEL (reference sequence). The ends lost 2 bases at V and 2 bases at J; junction bases unmatched: 9. The CDR3 sequence is 16 residues long. The CDR3 sequence: CASSQNPRDSPYEQYF. CDR3 coding DNA: TGTGCCAGCAGCCAAAACCCCCGGGACAGCCCCTACGAGCAGTACTTC.

The CDR3 reads CASSSTGLGTQYF. The CDR3 nucleotides read TGTGCCAGCAGTTCCACAGGGCTTGGGACCCAGTACTTC. The chain combines TRBV7-9 with TRBJ2-5; D possibly corresponds to TRBD1 (6 bases). Trimming shortened V by 6 bases and J by 7 bases, and 15 bases separated the two germline ends. The germline CDR1 and CDR2 sequences are SEHNR and FQNEAQ (reference sequence). This CDR3 has 13 residues.

This chain uses TRBV6-5 with TRBJ2-5; 7 positions agree with TRBD1. The trim removed 6 bases at V and 3 bases at J, leaving 7 bases unmatched. Germline V lookup: CDR1 MNHEY, CDR2 SVGAGI. The CDR3 runs to 14 residues. CDR3 sequence reads: CASSHLDREETQYF. CDR3 in DNA: TGTGCCAGCAGCCACCTTGACAGGGAAGAGACCCAGTACTTC.

The chain uses TRBV27 and TRBJ1-3, with a weak D call TRBD1 (6 bases). The V end lost 2 bases, the J end lost 0 bases, and 8 bases lay between the germline ends. The CDR3 extends over 15 amino acids. Germline V lookup: CDR1 MNHEY, CDR2 SMNVEV (reference sequence). The CDR3 spells CASSLQGHSGNTIYF. The CDR3 DNA follows: TGTGCCAGCAGTTTACAGGGGCACTCTGGAAACACCATATATTTT.

The rearrangement joins TRBV18 to TRBJ2-1, with D perhaps TRBD2 (6 bases). V was cut by 3 bases and J by 4 bases, with 16 bases left in between. The CDR3 has 16 amino acids. The germline V gene encodes CDR1 KGHSH and CDR2 LQKENI. Here the CDR3 reads CASSPVGGGGYNEQFF. The CDR3 coding sequence is TGTGCCAGCTCACCCGTCGGGGGAGGAGGGTACAATGAGCAGTTCTTC.

V is TRBV4-1 and J is TRBJ2-3; no clear D gene. Looked up from germline, CDR1 is MGHRA and CDR2 is YSYEKL. The CDR3 totals 16 residues. V lost 1 base, J lost 2 bases, and 13 bases lay in between. The CDR3 DNA reads TGCGCCAGCAGCCAAGGGGCTGGTCCCTCCACAGATACGCAGTATTTT. Translation: CASSQGAGPSTDTQYF.

This clone came up once. The V gene is TRBV12-3 or TRBV12-4, the J gene TRBJ1-6, with a possible D match to TRBD1 (5 bases). This CDR3 is built from 13 residues. V was shortened by 6 bases and J by 6 bases, with 9 bases between the two germline ends. CDR3 DNA sequence: TGTGCCAGCAGCAGGGAAATTAATTCACCCCTCCACTTT. It codes for CASSREINSPLHF.

J is TRBJ1-1 and V is TRBV5-1; D is undetermined. The CDR3 contains 13 residues. V was cut by 5 bases and J by 2 bases, with 10 bases left in between. Germline V lookup: CDR1 SGHRS, CDR2 YFSETQ. The CDR3 sequence is CASSTQVNTEAFF. In nucleotides, the CDR3 is TGCGCCAGCAGTACGCAGGTCAACACTGAAGCTTTCTTT.

The rearrangement joins TRBV7-9 to TRBJ2-1; weak D call: TRBD2 (6 bases). CDR1 is SEHNR, CDR2 FQNEAQ, per germline (reference sequence). Trimming left V 2 bases short and J 1 base short, with 9 bases between. The CDR3 runs to 15 residues. The CDR3 DNA follows: TGTGCCAGCAGCTTACGGGCGGGATCCTACAATGAGCAGTTCTTC. Its translation: CASSLRAGSYNEQFF.

The chain employs TRBV12-5 and TRBJ2-3; D might be TRBD1 (5 bases). In germline, CDR1 is LGHNT, CDR2 FRNRAP. V was cut by 6 bases and J by 7 bases, with 14 bases left in between. This CDR3 comprises 13 residues. Here the CDR3 reads CASGPLTDYTQYF. CDR3 nucleotide sequence: TGTGCTAGTGGACCACTGACAGACTATACGCAGTATTTT.

The chain couples TRBV30 to TRBJ1-3; D is unclear. From germline, CDR1 is GTSNPN and CDR2 SVGIG (reference sequence). This CDR3 spans 13 amino acids. The CDR3 is CAREDQPGNTIYF. The CDR3 nucleotides are TGTGCTCGGGAGGACCAACCTGGAAACACCATATATTTT. Filled out from reference TRBV30 and TRBJ1-3, the complete variable domain reads SQTIHQWPATLVQPVGSPLSLECTVEGTSNPNLYWYRQAAGRGLQLLFYSVGIGQISSEVPQNLSASRPQDRQFILSSKKLLLSDSGFYLCAREDQPGNTIYFGEGSWLTVV.

This clone was detected only a few times. The chain recombines TRBV29-1 with TRBJ2-5; 9 bases align to TRBD2. This CDR3 has 14 amino acids. Germline V lookup: CDR1 SQVTM, CDR2 ANQGSEA. The ends lost 1 base at V and 6 bases at J; junction bases unmatched: 6. In nucleotides, the CDR3 is TGCAGCGTTGAAGGCGGGGGGGCCTTTAAGACCCAGTACTTC. It yields the protein CSVEGGGAFKTQYF.

This clone appeared a single time. The chain combines TRBV6-2 or TRBV6-3 with TRBJ1-1; possibly TRBD1 for D (6 bases). This CDR3 region has 17 residues. Trimming took 5 bases from V and 4 from J, leaving 23 bases between them. Germline assignment: CDR1 MNHEY and CDR2 SVGEGT. The CDR3 loop reads CASSPNRVRGLVTEAFF. CDR3 coding DNA: TGTGCCAGCAGTCCGAACAGGGTTCGGGGATTGGTCACTGAAGCTTTCTTT.

This clone is a singleton in its sample. J is TRBJ2-7 and V is TRBV29-1; TRBD1 agrees at 11 bases. Per germline, CDR1 SQVTM and CDR2 ANQGSEA. Trimming cost V 4 bases and J 1 base; bases outside gene matches: 9. This CDR3 is built from 16 residues. CDR3 sequence: CSVAPTGTGGSYEQYF. DNA for the CDR3: TGCAGCGTTGCCCCGACCGGGACAGGGGGTTCCTACGAGCAGTACTTC.

The rearrangement links TRBV6-6 to TRBJ1-5; unclear D gene. Germline CDR1 is MNHNY and CDR2 is SVGAGI (reference sequence). The CDR3 sequence is 12 residues long. Trimming cost V 2 bases and J 7 bases, with 6 bases left between them. The CDR3 reads CASSYPLQPQHF. As DNA, the CDR3 is TGTGCCAGCAGTTACCCTCTCCAGCCCCAGCATTTT.

The chain is built from TRBV7-9 and TRBJ2-1; 10 bases agree with TRBD2. The junction had 11 bases not matched to a gene; V was cut back by 7 bases and J by 5 bases. This CDR3 is 16 amino acids long. Germline CDR1 is SEHNR and CDR2 is FQNEAQ (reference sequence). As DNA, the CDR3 is TGTGCCAGCAACTCCCCGGGACTAGCGACTAACAATGAGCAGTTCTTC. It is translated as CASNSPGLATNNEQFF.

The chain carries TRBV28 and TRBJ1-4, with D maybe TRBD1 (5 bases). CDR1 and CDR2 from the germline V gene are MDHEN and SYDVKM. The V and J ends lost 3 bases and 0 bases respectively, with 8 bases between them. The CDR3 runs to 15 residues. The CDR3 DNA is TGTGCCAGCAGTTTCCCGGGGGCAACTAATGAAAAACTGTTTTTT. Its protein product is CASSFPGATNEKLFF. The variable domain in full, completed from reference TRBV28 and TRBJ1-4, reads DVKVTQSSRYLVKRTGEKVFLECVQDMDHENMFWYRQDPGLGLRLIYFSYDVKMKEKGDIPEGYSVSREKKERFSLILESASTNQTSMYLCASSFPGATNEKLFFGSGTQLSVL.